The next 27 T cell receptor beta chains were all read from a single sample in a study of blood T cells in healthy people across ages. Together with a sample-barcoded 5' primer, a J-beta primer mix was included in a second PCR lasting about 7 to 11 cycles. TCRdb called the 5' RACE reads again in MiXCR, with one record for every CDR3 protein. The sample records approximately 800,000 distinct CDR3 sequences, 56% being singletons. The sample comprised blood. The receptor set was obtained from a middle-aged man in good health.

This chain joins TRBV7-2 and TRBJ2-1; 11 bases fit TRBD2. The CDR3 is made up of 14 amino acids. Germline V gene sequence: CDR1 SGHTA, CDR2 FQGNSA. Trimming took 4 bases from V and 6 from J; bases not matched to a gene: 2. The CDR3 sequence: CASSSTSGSNEQFF. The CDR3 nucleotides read TGTGCCAGCAGCTCTACTAGCGGGAGCAATGAGCAGTTCTTC.

The CDR3, as DNA: TGCGCCAGCAGCCGGGACAGGGAAGGAAGCTCACCCCTCCACTTT. It specifies CASSRDREGSSPLHF. This sequence joins TRBV4-3 and TRBJ1-6; 9 nucleotides match TRBD1. Germline lookup yields CDR1 LGHNA and CDR2 YSLEER. With V trimmed by 4 bases and J by 10 bases, 8 bases remained unmatched. The CDR3 consists of 15 residues.

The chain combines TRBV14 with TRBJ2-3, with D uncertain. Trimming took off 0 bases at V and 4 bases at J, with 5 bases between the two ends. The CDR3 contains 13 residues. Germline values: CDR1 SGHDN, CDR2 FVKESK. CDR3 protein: CASSQENSDTQYF. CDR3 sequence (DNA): TGTGCCAGCAGCCAAGAGAATTCAGATACGCAGTATTTT.

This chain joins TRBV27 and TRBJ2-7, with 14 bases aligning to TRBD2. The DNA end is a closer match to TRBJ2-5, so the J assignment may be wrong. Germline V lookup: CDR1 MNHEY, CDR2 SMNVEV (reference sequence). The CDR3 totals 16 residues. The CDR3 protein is CASSSGLAGAGETQYF. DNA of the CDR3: TGTGCCAGCAGCTCGGGACTAGCGGGAGCGGGCGAGACCCAGTACTTC.

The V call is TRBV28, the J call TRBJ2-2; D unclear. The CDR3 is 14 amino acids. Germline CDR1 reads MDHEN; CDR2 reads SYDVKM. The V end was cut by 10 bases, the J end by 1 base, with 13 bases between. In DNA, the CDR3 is TGTGCCACCCAGAAGGCAGGGAACACCGGGGAGCTGTTTTTT. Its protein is CATQKAGNTGELFF.

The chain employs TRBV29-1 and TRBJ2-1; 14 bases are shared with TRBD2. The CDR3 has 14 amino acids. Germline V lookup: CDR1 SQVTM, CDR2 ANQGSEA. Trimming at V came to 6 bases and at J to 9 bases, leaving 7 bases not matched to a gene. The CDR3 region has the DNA TGCAGCGTGGGAGGACTAGCGGGAGGTCGTGAGCAGTTCTTC. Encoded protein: CSVGGLAGGREQFF.

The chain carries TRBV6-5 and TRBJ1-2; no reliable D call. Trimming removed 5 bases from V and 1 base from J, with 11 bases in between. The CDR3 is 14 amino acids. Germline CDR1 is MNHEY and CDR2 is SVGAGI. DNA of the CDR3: TGTGCCAGCAGTCGCGATGGGGTTAACTATGGCTACACCTTC. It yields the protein CASSRDGVNYGYTF.

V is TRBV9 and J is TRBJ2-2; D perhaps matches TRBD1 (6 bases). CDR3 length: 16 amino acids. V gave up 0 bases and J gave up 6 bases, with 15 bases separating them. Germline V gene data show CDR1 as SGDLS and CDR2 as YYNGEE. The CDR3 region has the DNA TGTGCCAGCAGCGTAGACAGGGAGTCCTTCCCCGGGGAGCTGTTTTTT. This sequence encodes CASSVDRESFPGELFF.

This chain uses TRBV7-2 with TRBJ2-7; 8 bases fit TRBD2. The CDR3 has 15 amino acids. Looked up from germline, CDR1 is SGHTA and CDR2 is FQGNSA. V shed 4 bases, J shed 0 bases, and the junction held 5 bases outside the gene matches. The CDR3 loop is CASSYRLANSYEQYF. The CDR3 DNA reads TGTGCCAGCAGCTACAGACTAGCGAACTCCTACGAGCAGTACTTC.

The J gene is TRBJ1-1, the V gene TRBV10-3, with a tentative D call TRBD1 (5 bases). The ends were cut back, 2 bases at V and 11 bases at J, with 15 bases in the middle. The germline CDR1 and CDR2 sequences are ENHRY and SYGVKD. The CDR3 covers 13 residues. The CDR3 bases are TGTGCCATCAGTGAGACCGGCCGAGGGGAGGCTTTCTTT. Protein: CAISETGRGEAFF.

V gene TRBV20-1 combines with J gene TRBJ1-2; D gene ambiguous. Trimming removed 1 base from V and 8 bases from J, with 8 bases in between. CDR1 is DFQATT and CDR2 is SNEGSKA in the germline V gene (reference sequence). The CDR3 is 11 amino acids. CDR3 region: CSARVSRGYTF. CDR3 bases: TGCAGTGCTAGAGTGTCCCGGGGCTACACCTTC.

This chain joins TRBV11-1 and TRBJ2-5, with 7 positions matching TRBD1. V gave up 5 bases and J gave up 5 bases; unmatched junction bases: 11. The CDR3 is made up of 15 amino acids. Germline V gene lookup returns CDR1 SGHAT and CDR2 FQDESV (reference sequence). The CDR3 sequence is CASSPDRVVRETQYF. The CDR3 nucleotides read TGTGCCAGCAGCCCTGACAGGGTAGTTCGGGAGACCCAGTACTTC.

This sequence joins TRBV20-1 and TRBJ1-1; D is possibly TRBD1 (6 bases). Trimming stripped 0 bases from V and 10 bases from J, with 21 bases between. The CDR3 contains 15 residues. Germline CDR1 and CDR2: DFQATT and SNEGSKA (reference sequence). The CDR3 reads CSARDPSTGSLGAFF. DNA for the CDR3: TGCAGTGCTAGAGACCCATCGACAGGCTCGCTCGGAGCTTTCTTT.

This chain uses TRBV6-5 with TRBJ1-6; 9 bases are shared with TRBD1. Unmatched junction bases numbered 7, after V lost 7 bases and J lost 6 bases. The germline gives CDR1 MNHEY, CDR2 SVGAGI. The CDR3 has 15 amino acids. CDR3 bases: TGTGCCAGCACCCCCGGGACAGGGTTTAATTCACCCCTCCACTTT. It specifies CASTPGTGFNSPLHF.

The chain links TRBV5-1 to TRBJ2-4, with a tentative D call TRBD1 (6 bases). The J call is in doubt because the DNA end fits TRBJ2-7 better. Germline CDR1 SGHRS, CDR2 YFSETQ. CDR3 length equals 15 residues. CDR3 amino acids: CASSLGGGTTYEQYF. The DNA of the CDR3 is TGCGCCAGCAGCTTGGGTGGGGGCACGACCTACGAGCAGTACTTC.

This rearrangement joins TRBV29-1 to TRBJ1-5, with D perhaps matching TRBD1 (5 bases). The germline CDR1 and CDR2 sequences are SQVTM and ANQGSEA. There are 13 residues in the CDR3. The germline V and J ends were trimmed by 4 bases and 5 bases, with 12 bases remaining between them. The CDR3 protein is CSVGWDRDQPQHF. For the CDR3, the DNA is TGCAGCGTTGGTTGGGACCGAGATCAGCCCCAGCATTTT.

The chain's CDR3 is CASSLGHPGVGSYEQYF. CDR3 DNA: TGTGCCAGCAGCTTAGGCCACCCGGGGGTGGGCTCCTACGAGCAGTACTTC. The V gene is TRBV7-2, the J gene TRBJ2-7, with a weak D call TRBD2 (6 bases). V was clipped by 1 base and J by 0 bases, with 16 bases between them. This CDR3 region has 17 residues. Germline V CDR1 and CDR2: SGHTA, FQGNSA.

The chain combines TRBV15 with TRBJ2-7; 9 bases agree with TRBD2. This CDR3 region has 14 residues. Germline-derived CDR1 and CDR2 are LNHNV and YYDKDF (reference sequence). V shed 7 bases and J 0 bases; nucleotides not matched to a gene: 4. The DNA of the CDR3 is TGTGCCACCAACGCGGGAGGGACCTCCTACGAGCAGTACTTC. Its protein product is CATNAGGTSYEQYF.

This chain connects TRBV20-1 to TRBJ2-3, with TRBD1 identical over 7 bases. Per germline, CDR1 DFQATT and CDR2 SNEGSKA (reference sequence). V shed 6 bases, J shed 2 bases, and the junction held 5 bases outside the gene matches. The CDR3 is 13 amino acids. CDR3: CSAWDRYTDTQYF. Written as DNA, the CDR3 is TGCAGTGCATGGGACAGATACACAGATACGCAGTATTTT.

The CDR3 DNA reads TGTGCCAGCAGCTTAGACCTGTTGGCGACAGGGACCCATGAGCAGTTCTTC. It codes for CASSLDLLATGTHEQFF. The gene calls are TRBV7-8 and TRBJ2-1; the match to TRBD1 covers 7 bases. Germline CDR1 SGHVS, CDR2 FQNEAQ. The CDR3 runs 17 residues. The V segment lost 1 base and the J segment 8 bases; nucleotides outside the gene matches: 14.

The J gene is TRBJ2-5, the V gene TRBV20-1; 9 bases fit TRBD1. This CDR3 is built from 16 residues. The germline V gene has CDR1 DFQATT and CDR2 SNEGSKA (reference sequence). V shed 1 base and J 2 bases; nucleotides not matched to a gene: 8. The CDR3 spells CSARGCGQGKQETQYF. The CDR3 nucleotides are TGCAGTGCTAGAGGGTGCGGACAGGGGAAACAAGAGACCCAGTACTTC.

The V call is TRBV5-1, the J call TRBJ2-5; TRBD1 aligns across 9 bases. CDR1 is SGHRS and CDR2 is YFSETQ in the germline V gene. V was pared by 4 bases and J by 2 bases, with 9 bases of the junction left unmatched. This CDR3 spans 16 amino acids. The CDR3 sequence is CASSPGDRDSQETQYF. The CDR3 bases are TGCGCCAGCAGCCCGGGGGACAGGGACTCTCAAGAGACCCAGTACTTC. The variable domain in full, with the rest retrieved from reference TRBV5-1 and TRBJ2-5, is KAGVTQTPRYLIKTRGQQVTLSCSPISGHRSVSWYQQTPGQGLQFLFEYFSETQRNKGNFPGRFSGRQFSNSRSEMNVSTLELGDSALYLCASSPGDRDSQETQYFGPGTRLLVL.

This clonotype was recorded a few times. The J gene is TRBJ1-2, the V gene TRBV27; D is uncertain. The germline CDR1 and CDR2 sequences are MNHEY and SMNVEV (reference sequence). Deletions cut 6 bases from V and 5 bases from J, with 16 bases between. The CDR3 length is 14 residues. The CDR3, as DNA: TGTGCCAGCAGCCCCGGAATTGCCCTGTATGGCTACACCTTC. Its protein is CASSPGIALYGYTF.

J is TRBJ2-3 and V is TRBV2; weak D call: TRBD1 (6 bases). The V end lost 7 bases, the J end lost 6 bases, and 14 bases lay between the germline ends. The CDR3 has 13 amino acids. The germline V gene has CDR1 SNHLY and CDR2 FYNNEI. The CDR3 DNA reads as TGTGCCAGCAATACAGGGCCCAGGGATACGCAGTATTTT. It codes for CASNTGPRDTQYF. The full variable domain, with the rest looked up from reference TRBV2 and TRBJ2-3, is EPEVTQTPSHQVTQMGQEVILRCVPISNHLYFYWYRQILGQKVEFLVSFYNNEISEKSEIFDDQFSVERPDGSNFTLKIRSTKLEDSAMYFCASNTGPRDTQYFGPGTRLTVL.

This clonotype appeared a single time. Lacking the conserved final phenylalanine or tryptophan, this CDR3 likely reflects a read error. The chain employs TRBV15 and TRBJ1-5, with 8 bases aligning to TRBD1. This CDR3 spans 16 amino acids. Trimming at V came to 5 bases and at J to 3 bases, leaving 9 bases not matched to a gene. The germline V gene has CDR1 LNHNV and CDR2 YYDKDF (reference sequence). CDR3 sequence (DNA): TGTGCCACCAGCCCCCGGACAGGGCAAACCAATCAGCCCCAGCATGTT. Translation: CATSPRTGQTNQPQHV.

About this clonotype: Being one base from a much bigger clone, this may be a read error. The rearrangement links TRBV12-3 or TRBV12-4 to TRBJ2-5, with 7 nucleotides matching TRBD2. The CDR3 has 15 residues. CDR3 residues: CAGSSGGTYQETQYF. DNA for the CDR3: TGTGCCGGCAGCTCGGGGGGAACGTACCAAGAGACCCAGTACTTC.

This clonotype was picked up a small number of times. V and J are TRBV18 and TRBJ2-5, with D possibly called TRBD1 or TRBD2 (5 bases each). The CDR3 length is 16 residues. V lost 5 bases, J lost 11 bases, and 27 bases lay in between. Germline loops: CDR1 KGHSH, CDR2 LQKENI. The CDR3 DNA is TGTGCCAGCTCAACCCTCAACCAGGGAGCCTACAATGAGCAGTACTTC. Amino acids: CASSTLNQGAYNEQYF.